These 5 T cell receptor beta chains were sequenced from one sample in a study of vaccination effects on CD4 cells after COVID-19. Profiled with immunoSEQ multiplex PCR; TCRdb holds only in-frame clones, not every one. The table includes under 25,000 clones, approximately 74% detected once. CD4+ T cells specific for antigen were expanded with viral peptide pools by the ViraFEST assay before sequencing. Cells that had been cultured for 10 days were the source of isolated CD4+ T cells. This person's SARS-CoV-2 infection, confirmed by PCR, occurred between March and December 2020. No antigen has been assigned to these receptors. This material consisted of CD4+ T cells from PBMCs cultured with SARS-CoV-2 spike peptides, taken before COVID-19 vaccination. Receptors originate from a human donor who had a prior SARS-CoV-2 infection.

This rearrangement joins TRBV5-5 to TRBJ1-2; 9 bases align to TRBD1. From germline, CDR1 is SGHKS and CDR2 YYEKEE (reference sequence). J was trimmed by 4 bases and V by 4 bases; bases with no gene match: 8. CDR3 size: 15 residues. The CDR3 loop reads CASSGNRGRRYGYTF. In DNA, the CDR3 is TGTGCCAGCAGCGGAAACAGGGGGCGACGCTATGGCTACACCTTC. The full variable domain, its missing parts supplied by reference TRBV5-5 and TRBJ1-2, is DAGVTQSPTHLIKTRGQQVTLRCSPISGHKSVSWYQQVLGQGPQFIFQYYEKEERGRGNFPDRFSARQFPNYSSELNVNALLLGDSALYLCASSGNRGRRYGYTFGSGTRLTVV.

J is TRBJ1-3 and V is TRBV27; 7 nucleotides match TRBD1. The CDR3 has 15 residues. Unmatched junction bases numbered 2, after V lost 2 bases and J lost 1 base. Per the germline V gene, CDR1 is MNHEY and CDR2 is SMNVEV (reference sequence). In DNA, the CDR3 is TGTGCCAGCAGTTTAAACAGGGGTTCTGGAAACACCATATATTTT. It is translated as CASSLNRGSGNTIYF.

This clone was seen just once. The genes are TRBV7-8 and TRBJ2-2; TRBD2 matches at 8 bases. CDR3 size: 14 residues. Germline V lookup: CDR1 SGHVS, CDR2 FQNEAQ. Trimming at V came to 5 bases and at J to 7 bases, leaving 6 bases not matched to a gene. The chain's CDR3 is CASSTGLVRGELFF. DNA of the CDR3: TGTGCCAGCAGCACGGGACTAGTCCGCGGGGAGCTGTTTTTT.

This sequence joins TRBV4-2 and TRBJ2-1; TRBD1 might be the D (6 bases). This CDR3 has 15 residues. V was shortened by 2 bases and J by 0 bases, with 8 bases between the two germline ends. Germline CDR1 reads LGHNA; CDR2 reads YNFKEQ. In DNA form, the CDR3 reads TGTGCCAGCAGCCAACAGGGGAGCTCCTACAATGAGCAGTTCTTC. Translation: CASSQQGSSYNEQFF.

This rearrangement joins TRBV29-1 to TRBJ2-5, with D perhaps TRBD2 (6 bases). Trimming removed 7 bases from V and 5 bases from J, with 14 bases in between. Looked up from germline, CDR1 is SQVTM and CDR2 is ANQGSEA. The CDR3 loop spans 12 amino acids. The CDR3 spells CSAGGLAETQYF. CDR3 DNA: TGCAGCGCTGGGGGACTCGCCGAGACCCAGTACTTC.